A single sample gave rise to the 20 T cell receptor beta chains below, sequenced in a study of T cell responses to AZD1222 COVID-19 vaccine. Generated by immunoSEQ multiplex PCR, the TCRdb table keeps only in-frame clones and is missing some. The table lists around 100,000 clones, about 83% of them singletons. Specimen: peripheral blood, collected on day 0 of AZD1222 vaccination. The receptor source for this set is an adult in good health.

This clone was counted a few times. The chain combines TRBV12-3 or TRBV12-4 with TRBJ1-2, with no clear D. The CDR3 consists of 11 residues. Trimming shortened V by 1 base and J by 5 bases, and 2 bases separated the two germline ends. CDR3 bases: TGTGCCAGCAGTTTAGGGTATGGCTACACCTTC. Encoded protein: CASSLGYGYTF.

This clone is a singleton in its sample. This chain links TRBV12-3 or TRBV12-4 with TRBJ1-1; D is ambiguous. This CDR3 has 13 residues. V dropped 1 base and J dropped 0 bases, with 3 bases sitting between them. The CDR3 sequence: CASSLDLNTEAFF. As DNA, the CDR3 is TGTGCCAGCAGTTTAGATTTGAACACTGAAGCTTTCTTT.

The chain joins TRBV18 to TRBJ2-7; perhaps TRBD1 as D (5 bases). The V end lost 0 bases, the J end lost 0 bases, and 9 bases lay between the germline ends. Germline CDR1 and CDR2: KGHSH and LQKENI. CDR3 length: 15 amino acids. CDR3 amino acids: CASSPPTGGSYEQYF. DNA of the CDR3: TGTGCCAGCTCACCACCAACAGGCGGCTCCTACGAGCAGTACTTC. Using reference TRBV18 and TRBJ2-7 for the parts outside the CDR3, the full variable domain is NAGVMQNPRHLVRRRGQEARLRCSPMKGHSHVYWYRQLPEEGLKFMVYLQKENIIDESGMPKERFSAEFPKEGPSILRIQQVVRGDSAAYFCASSPPTGGSYEQYFGPGTRLTVT.

This chain links TRBV7-6 with TRBJ1-1; D unresolved. Germline lookup yields CDR1 SGHVS and CDR2 FNYEAQ. This CDR3 is built from 15 residues. The V end was cut by 4 bases, the J end by 1 base, with 13 bases between. The CDR3 sequence is CASSSDGLPNTEAFF. The CDR3 DNA reads TGTGCCAGCAGCTCGGACGGACTACCGAACACTGAAGCTTTCTTT.

The CDR3 here is CASSLQVSGIGYTF. Written as DNA, the CDR3 is TGTGCCAGCAGTCTACAGGTGTCCGGAATTGGCTACACCTTC. This rearrangement joins TRBV2 to TRBJ1-2, with a tentative D call TRBD1 (5 bases). In germline, CDR1 is SNHLY, CDR2 FYNNEI. The CDR3 length is 14 residues. Trimming pared 5 bases from V and 7 bases from J, leaving 17 bases between.

The chain recombines TRBV6-6 with TRBJ1-1; 7 bases line up with TRBD1. This CDR3 has 13 residues. Germline V lookup: CDR1 MNHNY, CDR2 SVGAGI (reference sequence). V trimming: 2 bases; J trimming: 3 bases; junction bases outside the gene matches: 0. The CDR3 loop is CASSYGTDTEAFF. The DNA of the CDR3 is TGTGCCAGCAGTTACGGGACAGACACTGAAGCTTTCTTT.

This clone appeared a few times. DNA of the CDR3: TGTGCCAGCAGCCAGGGCTTGGGGCTTAGCAATCAGCCCCAGCATTTT. Amino acids: CASSQGLGLSNQPQHF. The chain combines TRBV3-1 (or the pseudogene TRBV3-2) with TRBJ1-5; weak D call: TRBD1 (5 bases). Germline V gene lookup returns CDR1 LGHDT and CDR2 YNNKEL (reference sequence). The germline V and J ends were trimmed by 3 bases and 0 bases, with 12 bases remaining between them. CDR3 length: 16 amino acids.

J is TRBJ2-1 and V is TRBV4-2; 8 bases match TRBD1. Germline V gives CDR1 LGHNA, CDR2 YNFKEQ. The CDR3 runs to 15 residues. V shed 4 bases and J 9 bases; nucleotides not matched to a gene: 11. In DNA form, the CDR3 reads TGTGCCAGCAGCCGAGGGGACAGGACCTCCTCTGAGCAGTTCTTC. Its protein product is CASSRGDRTSSEQFF.

The gene calls are TRBV15 and TRBJ1-5, with D uncertain. The CDR3 has 11 amino acids. The germline V gene encodes CDR1 LNHNV and CDR2 YYDKDF (reference sequence). Trimming took 0 bases from V and 9 from J, leaving 3 bases between them. The CDR3, as DNA: TGTGCCACCAGCAGAGAGGGGCCCCAGCATTTT. It codes for CATSREGPQHF.

This chain joins TRBV3-1 (or the pseudogene TRBV3-2) and TRBJ1-2; D unresolved. The CDR3 is made up of 12 amino acids. The V gene lost 5 bases and the J gene lost 3 bases, with 7 bases spanning the gap. CDR1 is LGHDT and CDR2 is YNNKEL in the germline V gene (reference sequence). CDR3: CASSVRDYGYTF. The CDR3 DNA reads as TGTGCCAGCAGCGTCCGGGACTATGGCTACACCTTC.

The chain is built from TRBV4-3 and TRBJ1-1, with 7 bases fitting TRBD1. This CDR3 spans 12 amino acids. From germline, CDR1 is LGHNA and CDR2 YSLEER. Trimming cost V 3 bases and J 9 bases; bases outside gene matches: 4. The CDR3 loop reads CASSQRQGQAFF. In nucleotides, the CDR3 is TGCGCCAGCAGCCAGAGACAGGGACAAGCTTTCTTT.

The chain couples TRBV19 to TRBJ1-5; D gene uncertain. Germline V gene data show CDR1 as LNHDA and CDR2 as SQIVND (reference sequence). CDR3 length equals 11 residues. Trimming shortened V by 6 bases and J by 10 bases, and 10 bases separated the two germline ends. As DNA, the CDR3 is TGTGCCAGTAGCCTCAGTGGTCCCCAGCATTTT. Translating it yields CASSLSGPQHF.

The rearrangement joins TRBV14 to TRBJ1-6; 8 bases line up with TRBD1. V lost 4 bases, J lost 7 bases, and 6 bases stayed unmatched. Germline CDR1 SGHDN, CDR2 FVKESK. The CDR3 has 15 amino acids. This CDR3 reads CASSRRQGRNSPLHF. For the CDR3, the DNA is TGTGCCAGCAGCCGGAGACAGGGGAGGAATTCACCCCTCCACTTT. Variable domain in full (rest from reference TRBV14 and TRBJ1-6): EAGVTQFPSHSVIEKGQTVTLRCDPISGHDNLYWYRRVMGKEIKFLLHFVKESKQDESGMPNNRFLAERTGGTYSTLKVQPAELEDSGVYFCASSRRQGRNSPLHFGNGTRLTVT.

The chain carries TRBV7-9 and TRBJ2-7; 7 nucleotides match TRBD2. Germline CDR1 reads SEHNR; CDR2 reads FQNEAQ (reference sequence). V lost 5 bases and J lost 0; bases outside the gene matches: 7. CDR3 size: 15 residues. The CDR3: CASSLERGGSYEQYF. CDR3 sequence (DNA): TGTGCCAGCAGCCTGGAGCGGGGAGGCTCCTACGAGCAGTACTTC.

V usage is TRBV10-2 and J usage is TRBJ2-5, with D perhaps matching TRBD1 or TRBD2 (6 bases each). The CDR3 runs 13 residues. Trimming removed 6 bases from V and 4 bases from J, with 12 bases in between. The V gene's germline CDR1 is WSHSY and CDR2 SAAADI. CDR3 nucleotides: TGCGCCAGCAGCGGAAGGGGGGCAGAGACCCAGTACTTC. Its protein is CASSGRGAETQYF.

J is TRBJ2-3 and V is TRBV5-1; 8 bases match TRBD2. After removal of 0 bases from V and 2 bases from J, the junction contained 14 bases not matched to a gene. The length of the CDR3 is 19 residues. Germline CDR1 and CDR2: SGHRS and YFSETQ. Here the CDR3 DNA reads TGCGCCAGCAGCTTGGGCGGGGCGAGCGGGGGCCCAACCACAGATACGCAGTATTTT. This translates into CASSLGGASGGPTTDTQYF.

J is TRBJ1-1 and V is TRBV27; no clear D gene. The CDR3 has 12 amino acids. Germline V lookup: CDR1 MNHEY, CDR2 SMNVEV (reference sequence). The germline V and J ends were trimmed by 6 bases and 4 bases, with 9 bases remaining between them. The CDR3 DNA sequence: TGTGCCAGCAGAGGAGTAGGCACTGAAGCTTTCTTT. Protein sequence: CASRGVGTEAFF.

This chain links TRBV9 with TRBJ1-2, with unresolved D. This CDR3 comprises 14 residues. V lost 1 base, J lost 4 bases, and 11 bases lay in between. Germline loops: CDR1 SGDLS, CDR2 YYNGEE. CDR3 DNA sequence: TGTGCCAGCAGCGTATTGGGTTTCGGCTATGGCTACACCTTC. It is translated as CASSVLGFGYGYTF. The variable domain in full, completed from reference TRBV9 and TRBJ1-2, reads DSGVTQTPKHLITATGQRVTLRCSPRSGDLSVYWYQQSLDQGLQFLIQYYNGEERAKGNILERFSAQQFPDLHSELNLSSLELGDSALYFCASSVLGFGYGYTFGSGTRLTVV.

V and J are TRBV6-5 and TRBJ1-4; TRBD1 aligns across 8 bases. The CDR3 is 14 residues long. Germline values: CDR1 MNHEY, CDR2 SVGAGI. The V and J ends lost 6 bases and 8 bases, in that order; junction bases with no gene match: 8. Written as DNA, the CDR3 is TGTGCCAGCAGCATCGACAGGGGTCGGGAAAAACTGTTTTTT. Amino acid sequence: CASSIDRGREKLFF.

The chain couples TRBV3-1 (or the pseudogene TRBV3-2) to TRBJ2-5; TRBD1 matches 8 bases. CDR1 and CDR2 from the germline V gene are LGHDT and YNNKEL (reference sequence). CDR3 length: 14 amino acids. After removal of 3 bases from V and 4 bases from J, the junction contained 4 bases not matched to a gene. In nucleotides, the CDR3 is TGTGCCAGCAGCCATGGACAGGGCGGAGAGACCCAGTACTTC. Translation gives CASSHGQGGETQYF.